The entry below gives a single T cell receptor beta chain sequence along with its context. Antigen specificity is unknown. Assay used: immunoSEQ multiplex PCR; TCRdb lists only in-frame clones, some missing. The repertoire holds some 80,000 clones, with around 95% as singletons. The record originates from a study of cytomegalovirus exposure and HLA in healthy donors. The CDR3 is 17 residues long. V lost 5 bases to trimming and J lost 0 bases; unmatched junction nucleotides: 11. The germline V gene encodes CDR1 MNHEY and CDR2 SMNVEV (reference sequence). These donors were members of the roughly 130-subject validation cohort, a group separate from the approximately 700-subject first cohort. Study-level findings and limits: Confirmation was obtained in vitro that a few CMV-associated chains are specific for CMV antigens. TCR beta chains numbering more than 150 were designated cytomegalovirus-associated.

This clonotype was obtained from a woman younger than 30 in good health and CMV-seronegative. The chain employs TRBV27 and TRBJ1-1; 8 bases are shared with TRBD1. The sample consisted of PBMCs. CDR3 nucleotides: TGTGCCAGCAGTCCCGGACAGGGTAAATATATGAACACTGAAGCTTTCTTT. This encodes CASSPGQGKYMNTEAFF.